Each of the 5 T cell receptor beta chains below was sequenced from the same sample in a study of shared clonotypes between healthy human individuals. The method was immunoSEQ multiplex PCR; TCRdb's version includes in-frame clones alone and lacks a portion of them. This sample has about a million clones, with 77% found just once. The sequencing input was memory CD4+ T cells from PBMCs. Subset reported: CD45RA-negative fraction. These receptors came from a young man in good health. Some clones in this sample may be carry-over from other donors' samples.

The J gene is TRBJ2-1, the V gene TRBV5-5; D call uncertain. The CDR3 consists of 15 residues. The V end was cut by 3 bases, the J end by 1 base, with 11 bases between. Germline V gives CDR1 SGHKS, CDR2 YYEKEE (reference sequence). The CDR3 DNA reads as TGTGCCAGCAGCTCACTGAAGCCTTCCTACAATGAGCAGTTCTTC. It specifies CASSSLKPSYNEQFF.

This chain connects TRBV30 to TRBJ2-5; 10 bases align to TRBD1. Germline CDR1 and CDR2: GTSNPN and SVGIG (reference sequence). The CDR3 has 15 residues. J lost 5 bases, V lost 3 bases, and 9 bases had no gene match. DNA for the CDR3: TGTGCCTGGAGCCCTGTCGACAGGGGGCTTGAGACCCAGTACTTC. Translating gives CAWSPVDRGLETQYF. Filled out from reference TRBV30 and TRBJ2-5, the complete variable domain reads SQTIHQWPATLVQPVGSPLSLECTVEGTSNPNLYWYRQAAGRGLQLLFYSVGIGQISSEVPQNLSASRPQDRQFILSSKKLLLSDSGFYLCAWSPVDRGLETQYFGPGTRLLVL.

The chain joins TRBV6-1 to TRBJ1-3; tentative D call: TRBD1 (5 bases). The germline V gene has CDR1 MNHNS and CDR2 SASEGT. The CDR3 extends over 15 amino acids. Trimming stripped 2 bases from V and 3 bases from J, with 11 bases between. CDR3 DNA sequence: TGTGCCAGCAGTGAACAGGGAAGAGATGGAAACACCATATATTTT. Translating it yields CASSEQGRDGNTIYF.

This clone was observed a handful of times. This chain connects TRBV5-4 to TRBJ1-3; 9 bases are a match to TRBD1. V lost 3 bases, J lost 3 bases, and 7 bases stayed unmatched. The CDR3 sequence is 16 residues long. CDR1 SGHNT and CDR2 YYREEE come from the germline V gene (reference sequence). In nucleotides, the CDR3 is TGTGCCAGCAGCTCCGGACAGGGGAGAGTTGGAAACACCATATATTTT. It specifies CASSSGQGRVGNTIYF. Based on the CDR3 plus reference TRBV5-4 and TRBJ1-3, the full variable domain is ETGVTQSPTHLIKTRGQQVTLRCSSQSGHNTVSWYQQALGQGPQFIFQYYREEENGRGNFPPRFSGLQFPNYSSELNVNALELDDSALYLCASSSGQGRVGNTIYFGEGSWLTVV.

The chain recombines TRBV29-1 with TRBJ2-1; no clear D gene. Looked up from germline, CDR1 is SQVTM and CDR2 is ANQGSEA. Trimming pared 7 bases from V and 7 bases from J, leaving 11 bases between. The CDR3 sequence is 11 residues long. Written as DNA, the CDR3 is TGCAGCGCCACCAGCCGGAATGAGCAGTTCTTC. It specifies CSATSRNEQFF.